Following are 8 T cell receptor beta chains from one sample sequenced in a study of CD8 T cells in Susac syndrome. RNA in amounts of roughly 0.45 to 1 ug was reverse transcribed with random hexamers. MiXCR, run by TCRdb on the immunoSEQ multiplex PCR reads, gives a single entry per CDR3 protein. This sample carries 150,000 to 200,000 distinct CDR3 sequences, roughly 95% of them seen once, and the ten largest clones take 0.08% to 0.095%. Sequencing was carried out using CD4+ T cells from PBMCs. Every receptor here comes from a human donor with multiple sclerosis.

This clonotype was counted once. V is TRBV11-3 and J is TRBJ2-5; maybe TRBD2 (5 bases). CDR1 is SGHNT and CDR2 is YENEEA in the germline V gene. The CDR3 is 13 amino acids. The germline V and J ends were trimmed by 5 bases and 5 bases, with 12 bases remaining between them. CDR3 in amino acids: CASSLRRGETQYF. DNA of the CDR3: TGTGCCAGCAGCCTCAGGCGCGGGGAGACCCAGTACTTC.

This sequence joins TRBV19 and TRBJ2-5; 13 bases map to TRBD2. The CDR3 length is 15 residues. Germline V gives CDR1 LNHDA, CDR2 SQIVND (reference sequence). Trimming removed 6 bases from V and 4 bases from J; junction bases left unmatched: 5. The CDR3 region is CASRRGTSGTETQYF. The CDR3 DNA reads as TGTGCCAGTAGAAGAGGGACTAGCGGGACAGAGACCCAGTACTTC.

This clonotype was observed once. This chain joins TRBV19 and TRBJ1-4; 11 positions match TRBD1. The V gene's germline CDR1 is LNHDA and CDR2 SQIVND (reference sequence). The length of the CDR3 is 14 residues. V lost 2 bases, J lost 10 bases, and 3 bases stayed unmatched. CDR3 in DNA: TGTGCCAGTAGTATAAGCGGGACAGGGGGAAAACTGTTTTTT. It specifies CASSISGTGGKLFF.

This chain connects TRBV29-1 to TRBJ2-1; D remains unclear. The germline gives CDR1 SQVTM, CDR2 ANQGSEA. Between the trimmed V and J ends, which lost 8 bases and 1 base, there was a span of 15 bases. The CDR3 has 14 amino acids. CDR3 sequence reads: CSLCEADSYNEQFF. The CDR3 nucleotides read TGCAGCCTTTGTGAGGCGGATTCCTACAATGAGCAGTTCTTC.

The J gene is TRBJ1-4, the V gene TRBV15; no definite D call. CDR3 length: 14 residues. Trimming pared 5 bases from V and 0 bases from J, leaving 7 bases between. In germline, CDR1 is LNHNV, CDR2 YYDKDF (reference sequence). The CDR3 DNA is TGTGCCACCAGCGGATGGGCAACTAATGAAAAACTGTTTTTT. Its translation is CATSGWATNEKLFF.

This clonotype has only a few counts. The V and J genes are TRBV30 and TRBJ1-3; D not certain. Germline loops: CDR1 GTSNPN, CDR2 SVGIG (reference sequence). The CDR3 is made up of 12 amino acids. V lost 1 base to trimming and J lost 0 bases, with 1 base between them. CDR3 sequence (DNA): TGTGCCTGGAGTGCCTCTGGAAACACCATATATTTT. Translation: CAWSASGNTIYF.

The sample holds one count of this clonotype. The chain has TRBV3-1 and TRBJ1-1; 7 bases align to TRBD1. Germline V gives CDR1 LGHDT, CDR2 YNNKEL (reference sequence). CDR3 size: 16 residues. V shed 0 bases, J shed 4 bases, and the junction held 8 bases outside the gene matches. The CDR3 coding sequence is TGTGCCAGCAGCCAAGACGACGGCCAGGGGGGCACTGAAGCTTTCTTT. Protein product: CASSQDDGQGGTEAFF.

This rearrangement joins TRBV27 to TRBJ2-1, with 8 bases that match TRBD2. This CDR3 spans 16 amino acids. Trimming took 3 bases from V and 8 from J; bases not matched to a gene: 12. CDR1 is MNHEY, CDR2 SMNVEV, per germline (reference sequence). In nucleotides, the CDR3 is TGTGCCAGCAGTTTTGAGTGGCGGGAGGCCAGGGATGAGCAGTTCTTC. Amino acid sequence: CASSFEWREARDEQFF.